The 23 T cell receptor beta chains below come from one sample, sequenced in a study of cytomegalovirus exposure and HLA in healthy donors. With 60 Vbeta and 13 Jbeta primers, the PCR was carried out. Here immunoSEQ multiplex PCR was the method, and the copy in TCRdb shows in-frame clones only, minus some. This repertoire shows around 140,000 clones, 60% to 80% found once; its top ten account for roughly 4%. Material: PBMCs. The receptors shown here come from a man in his fifties in good health and CMV-seropositive.

The chain employs TRBV29-1 and TRBJ2-1; tentatively, D is TRBD2 (6 bases). Germline-derived CDR1 and CDR2 are SQVTM and ANQGSEA. Trimming removed 4 bases at V and 4 bases at J, with 17 bases between. The CDR3 spans 15 residues. Here the CDR3 DNA reads TGCAGCGTTGCGGATTTTGTCGGGAGTTACAATGAGCAGTTCTTC. Translated, it gives CSVADFVGSYNEQFF.

This clone has a handful of counts. The rearrangement joins TRBV6-5 to TRBJ2-7; 9 nucleotides match TRBD2. The CDR3 is made up of 14 amino acids. Germline CDR1 and CDR2: MNHEY and SVGAGI. With V trimmed by 5 bases and J by 7 bases, 9 bases remained unmatched. In DNA, the CDR3 is TGTGCCAGCAGTCGGAAGGCTAGCGGGACAGAGCAGTACTTC. Translated: CASSRKASGTEQYF.

The rearrangement joins TRBV19 to TRBJ2-5, with D maybe TRBD2 (5 bases). The V and J ends lost 5 bases and 5 bases respectively, with 18 bases between them. Germline V lookup: CDR1 LNHDA, CDR2 SQIVND (reference sequence). This CDR3 spans 15 amino acids. CDR3 residues: CASSQSNLERETQYF. DNA of the CDR3: TGTGCCAGTAGTCAGAGCAACTTAGAGCGGGAGACCCAGTACTTC.

This clone was observed a handful of times. The V call is TRBV7-3, the J call TRBJ2-1; 11 bases agree with TRBD2. V dropped 5 bases and J dropped 7; count of bases not matched to a gene: 7. The CDR3 consists of 15 residues. Germline-derived CDR1 and CDR2 are SGHTA and FQGTGA. The CDR3 DNA follows: TGTGCCAGCAGCCCACTAGCGGGAGCATCAAATGAGCAGTTCTTC. This translates into CASSPLAGASNEQFF.

The chain employs TRBV19 and TRBJ2-3; 7 nucleotides agree with TRBD2. The CDR3 has 17 amino acids. Looked up from germline, CDR1 is LNHDA and CDR2 is SQIVND (reference sequence). Trimming cost V 6 bases and J 2 bases; bases outside gene matches: 14. The DNA of the CDR3 is TGTGCCAGTAGGGGGGGGACCACACGAAGATACACAGATACGCAGTATTTT. This sequence encodes CASRGGTTRRYTDTQYF.

This clone has a handful of counts. This sequence joins TRBV2 and TRBJ2-1, with 10 nucleotides matching TRBD1. The germline V gene encodes CDR1 SNHLY and CDR2 FYNNEI. The CDR3 covers 15 residues. V dropped 3 bases and J dropped 12; count of bases not matched to a gene: 11. CDR3 DNA: TGTGCCAGCAGTGAGACGGGACAGGGGAAACGGGGGCAGTTCTTC. It translates to CASSETGQGKRGQFF.

The V and J genes are TRBV5-1 and TRBJ2-5; TRBD2 agrees at 10 bases. This CDR3 is 16 amino acids long. CDR1 and CDR2 from the germline V gene are SGHRS and YFSETQ. Unmatched junction bases numbered 7, after V lost 0 bases and J lost 5 bases. The DNA for the CDR3 is TGCGCCAGCAGCTTGGGGACTAGCGGCAGTTTTGAGACCCAGTACTTC. The encoded protein is CASSLGTSGSFETQYF.

The chain is built from TRBV18 and TRBJ1-1, with 7 bases fitting TRBD1. The length of the CDR3 is 14 residues. The germline V gene has CDR1 KGHSH and CDR2 LQKENI. J was trimmed by 6 bases and V by 3 bases; bases with no gene match: 7. The CDR3 DNA is TGTGCCAGCTCACCGGACAGGTACTCATCTGAAGCTTTCTTT. This sequence encodes CASSPDRYSSEAFF.

The V and J genes are TRBV5-1 and TRBJ1-5, with 9 bases fitting TRBD1. The CDR3 extends over 15 amino acids. The germline V gene has CDR1 SGHRS and CDR2 YFSETQ. Germline trimming cut 4 bases from V and 4 bases from J; bases unmatched to any gene: 6. The CDR3 DNA reads TGCGCCAGCAGCAGGACAGGGGAGCCGAATCAGCCCCAGCATTTT. It specifies CASSRTGEPNQPQHF.

This chain links TRBV6-1 with TRBJ2-1; TRBD2 agrees at 10 bases. V lost 1 base and J lost 7; bases outside the gene matches: 1. The V gene's germline CDR1 is MNHNS and CDR2 SASEGT. The CDR3 loop spans 14 amino acids. The CDR3 is CASSEGGLANEQFF. The CDR3 bases are TGTGCCAGCAGTGAAGGGGGACTAGCGAATGAGCAGTTCTTC.

The chain recombines TRBV19 with TRBJ2-6; perhaps TRBD1 as D (5 bases). This CDR3 contains 14 residues. Germline-derived CDR1 and CDR2 are LNHDA and SQIVND (reference sequence). V gave up 5 bases and J gave up 3 bases, with 8 bases separating them. The CDR3 is CASSPGFGANVLTF. Written as DNA, the CDR3 is TGTGCCAGTAGTCCAGGGTTTGGGGCCAACGTCCTGACTTTC.

This clone was detected only once. The chain carries TRBV7-2 and TRBJ2-3; D is perhaps TRBD1 (6 bases). The germline V gene has CDR1 SGHTA and CDR2 FQGNSA. V was clipped by 5 bases and J by 0 bases, with 15 bases between them. The CDR3 has 16 residues. The CDR3 sequence is CASSINRVGSTDTQYF. CDR3 bases: TGTGCCAGCAGCATCAACAGGGTCGGGAGCACAGATACGCAGTATTTT.

This clone was recorded a few times. The J gene is TRBJ2-1, the V gene TRBV28, with 8 bases lining up with TRBD2. J gave up 5 bases and V 5 bases, and 8 bases lay outside the gene matches. This CDR3 is built from 15 residues. CDR1 is MDHEN and CDR2 is SYDVKM in the germline V gene. As DNA, the CDR3 is TGTGCCAGCAGTCCGGGAGGGCTCCGTGACAATGAGCAGTTCTTC. It codes for CASSPGGLRDNEQFF. The variable domain in full, with the rest retrieved from reference TRBV28 and TRBJ2-1, is DVKVTQSSRYLVKRTGEKVFLECVQDMDHENMFWYRQDPGLGLRLIYFSYDVKMKEKGDIPEGYSVSREKKERFSLILESASTNQTSMYLCASSPGGLRDNEQFFGPGTRLTVL.

The rearrangement uses TRBV6-5 and TRBJ2-7, with a tentative D call TRBD2 (5 bases). V lost 6 bases, J lost 3 bases, and 12 bases lay in between. The CDR3 is 13 amino acids. Germline loops: CDR1 MNHEY, CDR2 SVGAGI. The CDR3 loop is CASSPGGLYEQYF. The CDR3 nucleotides are TGTGCCAGCAGCCCCGGAGGCCTCTACGAGCAGTACTTC.

The V and J genes are TRBV4-1 and TRBJ1-4, with D unclear. Per the germline V gene, CDR1 is MGHRA and CDR2 is YSYEKL. The V and J ends lost 5 bases and 3 bases respectively, with 4 bases between them. CDR3 length equals 12 residues. The DNA for the CDR3 is TGCGCCAGCAGCACTTCTAATGAAAAACTGTTTTTT. As protein: CASSTSNEKLFF.

The chain is built from TRBV27 and TRBJ2-1, with 11 bases lining up with TRBD2. Trimming removed 4 bases from V and 15 bases from J; junction bases left unmatched: 17. The CDR3 totals 16 residues. The germline CDR1 and CDR2 sequences are MNHEY and SMNVEV (reference sequence). The CDR3 region is CASSSSGTSGYFPRFF. The CDR3 nucleotides read TGTGCCAGCAGTTCCTCCGGGACTAGCGGCTACTTTCCCCGGTTCTTC.

This chain uses TRBV2 with TRBJ1-4, with 8 bases identical to TRBD1. From germline, CDR1 is SNHLY and CDR2 FYNNEI. The CDR3 is made up of 14 amino acids. With 5 bases clipped from V and 7 bases from J, the junction kept 6 bases outside the gene matches. The CDR3 nucleotides read TGTGCCAGCAGTAGACAGGGGCTCAGTGAAAAACTGTTTTTT. Translating it yields CASSRQGLSEKLFF.

The chain couples TRBV4-1 to TRBJ1-1; TRBD1 agrees at 7 bases. V was pared by 1 base and J by 0 bases, with 8 bases of the junction left unmatched. CDR1 MGHRA and CDR2 YSYEKL come from the germline V gene. The CDR3 loop spans 17 amino acids. The CDR3 region is CASSQVPGQLMNTEAFF. DNA of the CDR3: TGCGCCAGCAGCCAAGTCCCGGGACAGCTCATGAACACTGAAGCTTTCTTT.

The CDR3 region is CASSLERAVNQPQHF. For the CDR3, the DNA is TGTGCCAGCAGCTTAGAGAGGGCAGTAAATCAGCCCCAGCATTTT. The V call is TRBV7-8, the J call TRBJ1-5, with D unclear. Trimming removed 1 base at V and 4 bases at J, with 11 bases between. The CDR3 contains 15 residues. Germline V gene lookup returns CDR1 SGHVS and CDR2 FQNEAQ.

The V and J genes are TRBV28 and TRBJ2-3, with 8 bases aligning to TRBD1. Germline V CDR1 and CDR2: MDHEN, SYDVKM. The CDR3 spans 15 residues. With V trimmed by 5 bases and J by 3 bases, 7 bases remained unmatched. CDR3 coding DNA: TGTGCCAGCAGTAGCTGGACAGGGTTTACAGATACGCAGTATTTT. Protein sequence: CASSSWTGFTDTQYF.

The chain joins TRBV12-5 to TRBJ1-4; D not certain. Trimming shortened V by 2 bases and J by 3 bases, and 7 bases separated the two germline ends. This CDR3 comprises 14 residues. Germline lookup yields CDR1 LGHNT and CDR2 FRNRAP. The chain's CDR3 is CASGLNSANEKLFF. The CDR3 DNA is TGTGCTAGTGGTTTGAACAGTGCTAATGAAAAACTGTTTTTT.

The genes are TRBV19 and TRBJ1-4, with 11 positions matching TRBD1. This CDR3 contains 16 residues. The V segment lost 9 bases and the J segment 2 bases; nucleotides outside the gene matches: 8. In germline, CDR1 is LNHDA, CDR2 SQIVND (reference sequence). CDR3 residues: CASKDRGLGTNEKLFF. CDR3 in DNA: TGTGCCAGCAAGGACAGGGGGCTTGGCACTAATGAAAAACTGTTTTTT.

V and J are TRBV19 and TRBJ1-2; 9 positions agree with TRBD1. Germline trimming cut 3 bases from V and 4 bases from J; bases unmatched to any gene: 12. The V gene's germline CDR1 is LNHDA and CDR2 SQIVND (reference sequence). This CDR3 is 17 amino acids long. CDR3 nucleotide sequence: TGTGCCAGTAGTATTGGCGAACAGGGGGCACGCTTCTATGGCTACACCTTC. Protein: CASSIGEQGARFYGYTF.